This T cell receptor (beta chain) comes out of a study of beta chain features in type 1 diabetes. General observations from the study: When Type 1 diabetes patients were examined, their TCRB CDR3s proved moderately but significantly shorter in all four CD4+ subsets. The analysis here could not establish whether HLA type shapes TCRB rearrangement.

cDNA synthesis used the whole RNA isolate, giving expressed TCRB sequences. The repertoire was sequenced with immunoSEQ multiplex PCR; TCRdb's copy has only in-frame clones and lacks some. The data hold about 340,000 clones, with around 9.3% observed a single time. About this clone: The antigen remains unidentified.

Sorted CD4+ subsets: naive, central memory, regulatory, stem cell-like memory (CD45RO/CCR7/CD25/CD127/CD95/CD27 panel). Germline V gives CDR1 SNHLY, CDR2 FYNNEI. J lost 7 bases, V lost 8 bases, and 14 bases had no gene match. This CDR3 has 15 residues. This TCR derives from a man aged 30-40 years with type 1 diabetes. The specimen sequenced was central memory CD4+ T cells from blood. V gene TRBV2 combines with J gene TRBJ1-2, with TRBD1 identical over 9 bases. CDR3 loop: CASGGQGGGAGGYTF. The CDR3, as DNA: TGTGCCAGCGGGGGACAGGGCGGGGGCGCCGGTGGCTACACCTTC.